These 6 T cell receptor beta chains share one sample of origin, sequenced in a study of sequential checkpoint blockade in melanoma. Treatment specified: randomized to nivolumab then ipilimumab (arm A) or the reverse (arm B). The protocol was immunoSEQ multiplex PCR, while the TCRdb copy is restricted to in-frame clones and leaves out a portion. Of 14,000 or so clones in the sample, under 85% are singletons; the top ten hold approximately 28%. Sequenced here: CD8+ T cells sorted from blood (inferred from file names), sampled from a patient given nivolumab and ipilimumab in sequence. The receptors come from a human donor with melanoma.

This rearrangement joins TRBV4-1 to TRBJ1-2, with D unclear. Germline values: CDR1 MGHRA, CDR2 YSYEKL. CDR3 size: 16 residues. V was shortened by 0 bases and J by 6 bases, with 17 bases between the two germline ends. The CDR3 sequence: CASSQDMAGPWDGYTF. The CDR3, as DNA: TGCGCCAGCAGCCAAGATATGGCAGGCCCCTGGGATGGCTACACCTTC.

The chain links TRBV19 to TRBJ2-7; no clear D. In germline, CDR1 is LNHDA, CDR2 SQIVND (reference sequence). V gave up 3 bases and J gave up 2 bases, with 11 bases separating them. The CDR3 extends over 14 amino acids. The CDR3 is CASSISHPAYEQYF. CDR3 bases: TGTGCCAGTAGTATTTCACACCCAGCCTACGAGCAGTACTTC.

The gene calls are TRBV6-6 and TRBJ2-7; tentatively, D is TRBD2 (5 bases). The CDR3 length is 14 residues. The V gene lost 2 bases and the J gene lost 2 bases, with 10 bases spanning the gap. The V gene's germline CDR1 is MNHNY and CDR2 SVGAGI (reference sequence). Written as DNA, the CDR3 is TGTGCCAGCAGTTACGGGAGTTACGCCTACGAGCAGTACTTC. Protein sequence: CASSYGSYAYEQYF.

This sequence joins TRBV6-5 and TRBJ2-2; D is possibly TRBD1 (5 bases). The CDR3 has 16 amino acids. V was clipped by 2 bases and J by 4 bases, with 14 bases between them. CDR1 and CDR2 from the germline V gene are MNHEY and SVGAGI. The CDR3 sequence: CASSYNQGSRTGELFF. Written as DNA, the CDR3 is TGTGCCAGCAGTTACAATCAGGGTTCACGCACCGGGGAGCTGTTTTTT.

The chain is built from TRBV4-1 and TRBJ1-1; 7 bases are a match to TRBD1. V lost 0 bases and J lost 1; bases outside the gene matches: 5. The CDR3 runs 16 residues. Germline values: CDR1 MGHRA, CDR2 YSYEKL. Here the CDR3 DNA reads TGCGCCAGCAGCCAAGATCCGACAGGGAAGAACACTGAAGCTTTCTTT. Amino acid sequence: CASSQDPTGKNTEAFF.

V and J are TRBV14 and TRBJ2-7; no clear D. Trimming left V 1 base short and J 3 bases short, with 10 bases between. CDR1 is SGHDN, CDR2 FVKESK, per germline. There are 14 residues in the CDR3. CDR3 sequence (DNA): TGTGCCAGCAGCCAAGTGACGGGTCGCTACGAGCAGTACTTC. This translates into CASSQVTGRYEQYF.